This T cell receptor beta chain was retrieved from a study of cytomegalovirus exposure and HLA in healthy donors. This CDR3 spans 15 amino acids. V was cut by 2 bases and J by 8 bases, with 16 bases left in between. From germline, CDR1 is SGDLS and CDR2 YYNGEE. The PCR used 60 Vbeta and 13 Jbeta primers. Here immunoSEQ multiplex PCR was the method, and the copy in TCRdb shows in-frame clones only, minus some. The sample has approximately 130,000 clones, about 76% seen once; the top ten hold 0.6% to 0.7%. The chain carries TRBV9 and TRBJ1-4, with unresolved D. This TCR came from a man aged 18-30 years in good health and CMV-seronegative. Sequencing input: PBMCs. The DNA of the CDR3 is TGTGCCAGCAGCGTTGGGCCGATCGTGGCGGAAAAACTGTTTTTT. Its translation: CASSVGPIVAEKLFF. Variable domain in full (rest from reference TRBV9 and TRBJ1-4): DSGVTQTPKHLITATGQRVTLRCSPRSGDLSVYWYQQSLDQGLQFLIQYYNGEERAKGNILERFSAQQFPDLHSELNLSSLELGDSALYFCASSVGPIVAEKLFFGSGTQLSVL.